These 8 T cell receptor beta chains share one sample of origin, sequenced in a study of T cell clonality in common variable immunodeficiency. The protocol was immunoSEQ multiplex PCR, while the TCRdb copy is restricted to in-frame clones and leaves out a portion. The sample is made up of some 52,000 clones, none counted only once. Sequenced: peripheral blood mononuclear cells. Every receptor here comes from a person aged 18 to 75 in good health.

This clone was counted many times. The read gets to within 3 residues of the CDR3 end, and the germline J gene fills in the rest. The rearrangement uses TRBV2 and TRBJ1-2, with 8 bases fitting TRBD1. Germline V gene data show CDR1 as SNHLY and CDR2 as FYNNEI. The CDR3 has 15 amino acids. V lost 1 base, J lost 4 bases, and 5 bases stayed unmatched. CDR3 DNA, as far as it was read: TGTGCCAGCAGTGAAGGGTCAGGGGGCAGCTATGGC. Amino acid sequence: CASSEGSGGSYG. The full CDR3 is CASSEGSGGSYGYTF.

This clone has ten or more counts. The read comes to an end 3 residues before the CDR3 does, leaving the germline J gene to fill in the end. The rearrangement joins TRBV13 to TRBJ2-7; D might be TRBD2 (6 bases). Germline lookup yields CDR1 PRHDT and CDR2 FYEKMQ (reference sequence). The length of the CDR3 is 14 residues. Trimming stripped 5 bases from V and 3 bases from J, with 14 bases between. The sequenced CDR3 bases are TGTGCCAGCAGCCTAAGCGCGGGATACTACGAG. As protein: CASSLSAGYYE. In full, the CDR3 reads CASSLSAGYYEQYF.

About this clone itself: Being one base from a much bigger clone, this may be a read error. The CDR3 is cut off 3 residues early in the read; its end comes from the germline J gene. This chain connects TRBV30 to TRBJ2-2; D might be TRBD1 (5 bases). Germline V gene sequence: CDR1 GTSNPN, CDR2 SVGIG (reference sequence). The CDR3 contains 15 residues. CDR3 residues: CAWSVTVSGANVLFF. The sequenced CDR3 bases are TGTGCCTGGAGTGTTACTGTCTCTGGGGCCAACGTG.

This clone was counted many times. CDR3 in amino acids: CAWSVQGREQYF. The sequenced CDR3 bases are TGTGCCTGGAGTGTTCAGGGTCGCGAG. The V gene is TRBV30, the J gene TRBJ2-7, with TRBD1 as a possible D gene (5 bases). Sequencing ends 3 residues short of the CDR3 end; the germline J gene provides the rest. The length of the CDR3 is 12 residues. CDR1 GTSNPN and CDR2 SVGIG come from the germline V gene (reference sequence). V shed 0 bases and J shed 6 bases, with 9 bases lying between them.

Ten or more counts support this clone. The junction departs from germline at one end; a sequencing error may be responsible. The DNA ends 3 residues before the CDR3 does, and the rest of the CDR3 is filled in from the germline J gene. The chain couples TRBV30 to TRBJ2-7; TRBD2 is a possible D gene (6 bases). The CDR3 is made up of 12 amino acids. Germline CDR1 is GTSNPN and CDR2 is SVGIG (reference sequence). This chain's CDR3 is CVAGTFSYEQYF. The CDR3 bases that were read are TGCGTAGCCGGGACTTTCTCCTACGAG. The whole variable domain, remainder taken from reference TRBV30 and TRBJ2-7, is SQTIHQWPATLVQPVGSPLSLECTVEGTSNPNLYWYRQAAGRGLQLLFYSVGIGQISSEVPQNLSASRPQDRQFILSSKKLLLSDSGFYLCVAGTFSYEQYFGPGTRLTVT.

This clone was counted ten times or more. The read terminates 3 residues ahead of where the CDR3 ends, so the germline J gene completes it. This chain links TRBV30 with TRBJ2-1, with D unresolved. The CDR3 contains 15 residues. Trimming took 0 bases from V and 0 from J, leaving 9 bases between them. Germline V CDR1 and CDR2: GTSNPN, SVGIG (reference sequence). CDR3 residues: CAWSVTILSYNEQFF. The part of the CDR3 DNA that was read is TGTGCCTGGAGTGTTACTATACTCTCCTACAATGAG.

In its sample, this clone was seen many times. The missing CDR3 end, 3 residues past where the read stops, is filled in from the germline J gene. This chain links TRBV6-1 with TRBJ2-7; 12 bases match TRBD2. Trimming removed 4 bases from V and 3 bases from J; junction bases left unmatched: 4. The CDR3 totals 15 residues. Looked up from germline, CDR1 is MNHNS and CDR2 is SASEGT. The chain's CDR3 is CASSGASGRDYEQYF. The covered CDR3 bases are TGTGCCAGCAGTGGGGCTAGCGGGAGGGACTACGAG.

In its sample, this clone was seen a few times. A much larger clone differs by one base, so this may be a read error. The read terminates 3 residues before the CDR3 end, so the remaining end is supplied by the germline J gene. The chain is built from TRBV5-1 and TRBJ2-3, with 8 bases aligning to TRBD2. This CDR3 has 15 residues. Looked up from germline, CDR1 is SGHRS and CDR2 is YFSETQ. The CDR3 DNA, read in part, is TGCGCCAGCAGCTTAACTAGCGGAAGTGATGAGACG. It encodes CASSLTSGSDET. The complete CDR3 sequence is CASSLTSGSDETQYF.